The 26 T cell receptor beta chains below all came from one sample that was sequenced in a study of T cell changes during pregnancy in multiple sclerosis. Sequencing used immunoSEQ multiplex PCR; TCRdb keeps in-frame clones, though not all of them. Among tens of thousands of clones, around nine tenths were seen once, and the ten largest hold 0.37%. Here the sequenced sample was CD4+ T cells from peripheral blood mononuclear cells, taken in the second trimester of pregnancy. These TCRs come from a female donor in good health, enrolled as a control in a pregnancy study.

The V and J genes are TRBV25-1 and TRBJ1-1; TRBD1 agrees at 7 bases. This CDR3 is 15 amino acids long. V was pared by 6 bases and J by 1 base, with 8 bases of the junction left unmatched. CDR1 and CDR2 (germline): MGHDK, SYGVNS. CDR3 DNA sequence: TGTGCCAGCAGACGCGACAGGGATGGGAACACTGAAGCTTTCTTT. Its protein is CASRRDRDGNTEAFF.

The gene calls are TRBV15 and TRBJ1-2, with D possibly TRBD1 on 6 matching bases. CDR1 and CDR2 (germline): LNHNV, YYDKDF (reference sequence). Trimming stripped 1 base from V and 7 bases from J, with 16 bases between. This CDR3 contains 15 residues. CDR3 sequence: CATSRAQGPRGGYTF. The CDR3 DNA reads TGTGCCACCAGCAGAGCACAGGGCCCCCGCGGTGGCTACACCTTC.

About this clone itself: One end of the junction fails to match germline, which may point to a read error. The same CDR3 also results from other DNA sequences found in this sample. The V call is TRBV19, the J call TRBJ1-2; a possible D gene is TRBD1 (6 bases). The germline V gene encodes CDR1 LNHDA and CDR2 SQIVND (reference sequence). The CDR3 extends over 13 amino acids. In DNA, the CDR3 is TGCGCCAGTAGGCTAACAGGGATCTATGGCTACACCTTC. Residues: CASRLTGIYGYTF. Full variable domain (remainder filled in from reference TRBV19 and TRBJ1-2): DGGITQSPKYLFRKEGQNVTLSCEQNLNHDAMYWYRQDPGQGLRLIYYSQIVNDFQKGDIAEGYSVSREKKESFPLTVTSAQKNPTAFYLCASRLTGIYGYTFGSGTRLTVV.

The chain joins TRBV6-5 to TRBJ1-4; 9 bases line up with TRBD1. V was clipped by 4 bases and J by 7 bases; unmatched bases: 7. Germline V gene sequence: CDR1 MNHEY, CDR2 SVGAGI. CDR3 length: 15 amino acids. In DNA, the CDR3 is TGTGCCAGCAGTTCTCACTCGGACAGGGGTGAAAAACTGTTTTTT. Translating it yields CASSSHSDRGEKLFF.

The chain uses TRBV5-1 and TRBJ2-7, with D maybe TRBD1 (5 bases). The germline V gene encodes CDR1 SGHRS and CDR2 YFSETQ. Trimming stripped 0 bases from V and 6 bases from J, with 7 bases between. The length of the CDR3 is 12 residues. CDR3 in amino acids: CASSLVQGEQYF. In DNA form, the CDR3 reads TGCGCCAGCAGCTTGGTCCAGGGCGAGCAGTACTTC.

This clone was recorded once. The DNA for the CDR3 is TGTGCCAGCGCGGGGGGAGGGGCTGAAGCTTTCTTT. Its translation is CASAGGGAEAFF. The V and J genes are TRBV2 and TRBJ1-1; TRBD1 might be the D (5 bases). Germline V gives CDR1 SNHLY, CDR2 FYNNEI. This CDR3 region has 12 residues. Trimming removed 8 bases from V and 6 bases from J, with 13 bases in between.

Only one count was recorded for this clone. V usage is TRBV6-5 and J usage is TRBJ2-7, with 9 bases matching TRBD1. The CDR3 consists of 14 residues. Germline CDR1 is MNHEY and CDR2 is SVGAGI. V lost 4 bases, J lost 2 bases, and 3 bases stayed unmatched. Here the CDR3 reads CASSWRQGAYEQYF. In nucleotides, the CDR3 is TGTGCCAGCAGTTGGCGACAGGGGGCCTACGAGCAGTACTTC.

The gene calls are TRBV7-6 and TRBJ2-2, with 8 bases fitting TRBD1. CDR1 is SGHVS, CDR2 FNYEAQ, per germline. With 5 bases clipped from V and 7 bases from J, the junction kept 9 bases outside the gene matches. The CDR3 is 15 residues long. The CDR3 loop is CASSPHRGIGGELFF. The CDR3, as DNA: TGTGCCAGCAGCCCACACAGGGGGATTGGCGGGGAGCTGTTTTTT.

The V gene is TRBV10-3, the J gene TRBJ1-1; a possible D gene is TRBD1 (6 bases). There are 13 residues in the CDR3. Germline CDR1 reads ENHRY; CDR2 reads SYGVKD. The V gene lost 4 bases and the J gene lost 1 base, with 7 bases spanning the gap. The CDR3 DNA follows: TGTGCCATCAGTGGGACAGAGAACACTGAAGCTTTCTTT. It codes for CAISGTENTEAFF.

This chain connects TRBV18 to TRBJ1-4; TRBD1 matches at 7 bases. The germline V gene encodes CDR1 KGHSH and CDR2 LQKENI. The V segment lost 3 bases and the J segment 7 bases; nucleotides outside the gene matches: 11. CDR3 length equals 16 residues. The CDR3 loop is CASSPLSKGAGEKLFF. For the CDR3, the DNA is TGTGCCAGCTCACCCCTATCAAAGGGGGCGGGTGAAAAACTGTTTTTT.

The chain recombines TRBV7-2 with TRBJ1-3; maybe TRBD1 (6 bases). Trimming stripped 5 bases from V and 2 bases from J, with 13 bases between. The CDR3 loop spans 15 amino acids. The germline CDR1 and CDR2 sequences are SGHTA and FQGNSA. In nucleotides, the CDR3 is TGTGCCAGCAGCCAAAGGGGGGGGACTGGAAACACCATATATTTT. This sequence encodes CASSQRGGTGNTIYF.

The chain combines TRBV4-1 with TRBJ1-5, with 9 positions matching TRBD1. With V trimmed by 4 bases and J by 1 base, 2 bases remained unmatched. CDR1 is MGHRA and CDR2 is YSYEKL in the germline V gene. The CDR3 has 15 amino acids. The CDR3 DNA sequence: TGCGCCAGCAGCCTAGACAGGGGGAGCAATCAGCCCCAGCATTTT. This translates into CASSLDRGSNQPQHF.

This clone was seen more than once but under ten times. At one of its ends the junction is not consistent with the germline gene, which may arise from a read error. The chain joins TRBV4-1 to TRBJ1-1; no firm D call. Germline V lookup: CDR1 MGHRA, CDR2 YSYEKL. The CDR3 covers 11 residues. Written as DNA, the CDR3 is TGCGCCAGCAGCCAAGGCAGGTTGCTGGTCTTT. The encoded protein is CASSQGRLLVF.

V gene TRBV6-5 combines with J gene TRBJ1-6; D gene uncertain. The CDR3 extends over 14 amino acids. Germline V gives CDR1 MNHEY, CDR2 SVGAGI. V dropped 10 bases and J dropped 7 bases, with 17 bases sitting between them. The CDR3 loop reads CATLGRVQNSPLHF. CDR3 coding DNA: TGTGCCACCCTTGGGAGGGTCCAAAATTCACCCCTCCACTTT.

This chain joins TRBV9 and TRBJ1-3, with TRBD1 as a possible D gene (5 bases). This CDR3 is built from 15 residues. Germline V gene sequence: CDR1 SGDLS, CDR2 YYNGEE. V was trimmed by 2 bases and J by 1 base, leaving 10 bases between them. In DNA, the CDR3 is TGTGCCAGCAGCGTCGACAGCTGGTCTGGAAACACCATATATTTT. Translating gives CASSVDSWSGNTIYF.

This chain uses TRBV19 with TRBJ1-2; D is ambiguous. V lost 1 base, J lost 7 bases, and 10 bases lay in between. This CDR3 contains 13 residues. Per germline, CDR1 LNHDA and CDR2 SQIVND (reference sequence). In DNA, the CDR3 is TGTGCCAGTAGTATAGGAGGGAGCGGTGGCTACACCTTC. Translation: CASSIGGSGGYTF.

The J gene is TRBJ2-5, the V gene TRBV6-4; D gene unclear. CDR1 and CDR2 from the germline V gene are MRHNA and SNTAGT. V lost 5 bases and J 1 base, leaving 17 bases between the germline ends. The CDR3 has 16 residues. The CDR3 DNA follows: TGTGCCAGCAGTTCGTTCAGGTCTCCCCTCCAAGAGACCCAGTACTTC. This encodes CASSSFRSPLQETQYF.

The chain carries TRBV7-2 and TRBJ2-1, with 15 bases fitting TRBD2. This CDR3 is built from 16 residues. Trimming removed 5 bases from V and 6 bases from J; junction bases left unmatched: 5. Looked up from germline, CDR1 is SGHTA and CDR2 is FQGNSA. The CDR3, as DNA: TGTGCCAGCAGCCCGGGACTAGCGGGGGGACTCAATGAGCAGTTCTTC. It is translated as CASSPGLAGGLNEQFF.

This clone showed up just a few times. The V gene is TRBV20-1, the J gene TRBJ1-1; 7 positions agree with TRBD1. Germline CDR1 is DFQATT and CDR2 is SNEGSKA (reference sequence). The CDR3 is 11 amino acids. V lost 1 base to trimming and J lost 7 bases; unmatched junction nucleotides: 0. CDR3 sequence reads: CSARGQGEAFF. The CDR3 DNA sequence: TGCAGTGCTAGAGGACAGGGTGAAGCTTTCTTT.

CDR3 in amino acids: CASSQLQGGKEKLFF. The CDR3 region has the DNA TGTGCCAGCAGCCAACTCCAGGGTGGGAAGGAAAAACTGTTTTTT. The gene calls are TRBV14 and TRBJ1-4; tentatively, D is TRBD1 (5 bases). The V end was cut by 2 bases, the J end by 8 bases, with 15 bases between. Germline values: CDR1 SGHDN, CDR2 FVKESK. The CDR3 length is 15 residues.

V usage is TRBV14 and J usage is TRBJ2-7; weak D call: TRBD2 (6 bases). Germline V gene lookup returns CDR1 SGHDN and CDR2 FVKESK. The CDR3 has 15 residues. The germline V and J ends were trimmed by 4 bases and 3 bases, with 16 bases remaining between them. The CDR3 loop is CASSRPQGLFYEQYF. The CDR3, as DNA: TGTGCCAGCAGCCGACCCCAGGGACTCTTCTACGAGCAGTACTTC. Full variable domain (rest looked up from reference TRBV14 and TRBJ2-7): EAGVTQFPSHSVIEKGQTVTLRCDPISGHDNLYWYRRVMGKEIKFLLHFVKESKQDESGMPNNRFLAERTGGTYSTLKVQPAELEDSGVYFCASSRPQGLFYEQYFGPGTRLTVT.

A note on this clone: The same CDR3 arises from other DNA sequences in this sample as well. The chain is built from TRBV5-1 and TRBJ2-1, with 10 bases that match TRBD2. Germline CDR1 reads SGHRS; CDR2 reads YFSETQ. With V trimmed by 1 base and J by 4 bases, 2 bases remained unmatched. This CDR3 contains 15 residues. CDR3 amino acids: CASSLSSGGYNEQFF. The CDR3 bases are TGCGCCAGCAGCTTGTCTAGCGGGGGATACAATGAGCAGTTCTTC.

V is TRBV4-3 and J is TRBJ2-7, with TRBD1 identical over 9 bases. Trimming cost V 0 bases and J 6 bases; bases outside gene matches: 9. The length of the CDR3 is 16 residues. CDR1 and CDR2 from the germline V gene are LGHNA and YSLEER. CDR3 loop: CASSQEVKTGGGEQYF. CDR3 nucleotide sequence: TGCGCCAGCAGCCAAGAAGTAAAGACAGGGGGAGGCGAGCAGTACTTC.

V and J are TRBV30 and TRBJ1-4, with TRBD1 matching over 10 bases. The CDR3 consists of 18 residues. Germline trimming cut 2 bases from V and 0 bases from J; bases unmatched to any gene: 9. Germline CDR1 GTSNPN, CDR2 SVGIG (reference sequence). The CDR3 sequence is CAWSLGTGVGATNEKLFF. CDR3 bases: TGTGCCTGGAGTCTAGGGACAGGGGTCGGAGCAACTAATGAAAAACTGTTTTTT. Based on the CDR3 plus reference TRBV30 and TRBJ1-4, the full variable domain is SQTIHQWPATLVQPVGSPLSLECTVEGTSNPNLYWYRQAAGRGLQLLFYSVGIGQISSEVPQNLSASRPQDRQFILSSKKLLLSDSGFYLCAWSLGTGVGATNEKLFFGSGTQLSVL.

The gene calls are TRBV19 and TRBJ1-2, with TRBD1 matching 7 bases. Germline trimming cut 5 bases from V and 5 bases from J; bases unmatched to any gene: 5. Germline V CDR1 and CDR2: LNHDA, SQIVND (reference sequence). This CDR3 is 13 amino acids long. Here the CDR3 reads CASSGGGRYGYTF. The CDR3 DNA follows: TGTGCCAGTAGTGGAGGGGGCAGGTATGGCTACACCTTC.

This chain connects TRBV9 to TRBJ2-1, with 9 positions matching TRBD1. The V segment lost 4 bases and the J segment 4 bases; nucleotides outside the gene matches: 6. This CDR3 spans 15 amino acids. Germline CDR1 SGDLS, CDR2 YYNGEE. CDR3 sequence reads: CASSPDRGEYNEQFF. CDR3 in DNA: TGTGCCAGCAGCCCTGACAGGGGGGAATACAATGAGCAGTTCTTC.